The following is a T cell receptor (beta chain) sequence with its context. Its antigen is not known. This CDR3 has 14 amino acids. Germline CDR1 is SGHTA and CDR2 is FQGNSA. V was shortened by 1 base and J by 3 bases, with 10 bases between the two germline ends. This sample is part of a study of cytomegalovirus exposure and HLA in healthy donors. Study conclusions and caveats: The study assumed roughly uniform donor sequencing depth for presence/absence analyses. Most TCRs appeared rarely, but some public TCRs recurred in many donors.

PCR used 60 Vbeta primers and 13 Jbeta primers. Method: immunoSEQ multiplex PCR; TCRdb's copy keeps in-frame clones and lacks some. Of 100,000 to 150,000 clones listed, approximately 84% are singletons. At collection, donors were nominally healthy, but unrecorded immune exposures were probable. The sequenced sample consisted of PBMCs. The receptor's source is a man aged 18 to 35 in good health and CMV-seropositive. V and J are TRBV7-2 and TRBJ2-7, with D possibly being TRBD1 (6 bases). The CDR3 region is CASSLGAGVYEQYF. The CDR3 DNA sequence: TGTGCCAGCAGCTTAGGGGCAGGGGTCTACGAGCAGTACTTC.